One and the same sample provided the 11 T cell receptor beta chains below, sequenced in a study of molecular identifiers for immune sequencing clone quantification listed by TCRdb under 2018. The library was generated by PCR. Sequencing was carried out with an Illumina HiSeq 4000. TCRdb trimmed public reads at Q25 via fastp, called clones via MiXCR and kept in-frame beta chains. Rows merge per CDR3 protein into single entries with the most common DNA and genes. Within this sample are about 100,000 distinct CDR3 sequences, with roughly 23% of them counted one time only. The ten largest clonotypes hold more than 0.85% of the sample. The sample consisted of naive CD8+ T cells from blood, with Jurkat cell RNA spiked in. Explained via the paper, the cell subset or site label denotes: FACS-sorted CD8+CD4-CCR7+CD45RA+ naive T cells. These TCRs come from a human donor in good health. Some libraries in this study had Jurkat cell RNA spiked in.

This clonotype has a count of ten or more. This chain uses TRBV27 with TRBJ2-3; 9 nucleotides agree with TRBD2. The CDR3 is made up of 14 amino acids. From germline, CDR1 is MNHEY and CDR2 SMNVEV (reference sequence). Trimming cost V 5 bases and J 11 bases; bases outside gene matches: 11. Written as DNA, the CDR3 is TGTGCCAGCAGTCCTCTCGTAGCGGGGGAGGGGCAGTATTTT. Protein: CASSPLVAGEGQYF.

The V call is TRBV13, the J call TRBJ1-2; maybe TRBD1 (5 bases). V was cut by 1 base and J by 1 base, with 7 bases left in between. CDR1 and CDR2 from the germline V gene are PRHDT and FYEKMQ (reference sequence). This CDR3 contains 14 residues. CDR3 in amino acids: CASSLEGSNYGYTF. In nucleotides, the CDR3 is TGTGCCAGCAGCTTAGAGGGGAGTAACTATGGCTACACCTTC.

This clonotype occurred many times. The V gene is TRBV11-2, the J gene TRBJ1-2, with D perhaps matching TRBD1 (6 bases). Germline V gene data show CDR1 as SGHAT and CDR2 as FQNNGV. CDR3 length: 17 residues. V gave up 0 bases and J gave up 7 bases, with 21 bases separating them. The CDR3 DNA sequence: TGTGCCAGCAGCTTAGATGGAACCCCGGGAGGGGGGACTGGCTACACCTTC. Amino acid sequence: CASSLDGTPGGGTGYTF.

This clonotype was seen ten or more times. The J gene is TRBJ2-3, the V gene TRBV7-2; tentative D call: TRBD2 (7 bases). The ends were cut back, 3 bases at V and 5 bases at J, with 15 bases in the middle. The CDR3 is 15 amino acids. Per germline, CDR1 SGHTA and CDR2 FQGNSA. The CDR3 here is CASSLTGGFQDTQYF. The CDR3 DNA reads as TGTGCCAGCAGCTTGACGGGGGGCTTTCAAGATACGCAGTATTTT.

This clonotype came up many times. The chain links TRBV5-4 to TRBJ2-1; TRBD1 aligns across 8 bases. Germline V gene sequence: CDR1 SGHNT, CDR2 YYREEE (reference sequence). Unmatched junction bases numbered 12, after V lost 5 bases and J lost 5 bases. This CDR3 has 16 amino acids. The CDR3 sequence is CASRKSPGQENNEQFF. In DNA, the CDR3 is TGTGCCAGCAGAAAGTCCCCGGGACAGGAGAACAATGAGCAGTTCTTC.

There are many counts of this clonotype. The V gene is TRBV20-1, the J gene TRBJ2-7; D is perhaps TRBD1 or TRBD2 (5 bases each). Germline-derived CDR1 and CDR2 are DFQATT and SNEGSKA (reference sequence). The CDR3 sequence is 18 residues long. The V end lost 3 bases, the J end lost 3 bases, and 27 bases lay between the germline ends. CDR3 DNA sequence: TGCAGTGCTAGGGTCGGGGCCCCCTCCAATCGCAACTACTACGAGCAGTACTTC. Translated, it gives CSARVGAPSNRNYYEQYF.

This clonotype was observed at least ten times. V usage is TRBV6-1 and J usage is TRBJ2-7, with D possibly TRBD2 on 5 matching bases. V was shortened by 4 bases and J by 1 base, with 8 bases between the two germline ends. This CDR3 spans 13 amino acids. The germline CDR1 and CDR2 sequences are MNHNS and SASEGT. The CDR3 nucleotides read TGTGCCAGCAGTGCTAGGGAGTCCTACGAGCAGTACTTC. It translates to CASSARESYEQYF.

As for this clonotype: The CDR3 does not end in the conserved phenylalanine or tryptophan, so this is likely a read error. The V call is TRBV9, the J call TRBJ2-1; no clear D gene. V was cut by 0 bases and J by 1 base, with 8 bases left in between. The CDR3 is 15 residues long. In germline, CDR1 is SGDLS, CDR2 YYNGEE. The CDR3 DNA reads as TGTGCCAGCAGCGTAGAGGGAATTTCCTACAATGAGCAGTTCCTC. It specifies CASSVEGISYNEQFL.

In regard to this clonotype: A much larger clone differs by one base, so this may be a read error. The chain joins TRBV30 to TRBJ1-5; D not resolved. V shed 3 bases and J shed 2 bases, with 8 bases lying between them. The CDR3 sequence is 13 residues long. Per the germline V gene, CDR1 is GTSNPN and CDR2 is SVGIG (reference sequence). CDR3 protein: CAWRVGGNQPQHF. The CDR3 nucleotides are TGTGCCTGGAGGGTCGGGGGCAATCAGCCCCAGCATTTT.

The CDR3 DNA follows: TGTGCCAGCAGCTTAGATCCTGATAGCTCCTACAATGAGCAGTTCTTC. This encodes CASSLDPDSSYNEQFF. This rearrangement joins TRBV11-3 to TRBJ2-1; D not resolved. Germline V CDR1 and CDR2: SGHNT, YENEEA. This CDR3 spans 16 amino acids. The V end lost 0 bases, the J end lost 0 bases, and 9 bases lay between the germline ends.

The CDR3 reads CASSVGQSTANEQFF. Written as DNA, the CDR3 is TGTGCCAGCAGTGTGGGACAGTCGACAGCCAATGAGCAGTTCTTC. The V and J genes are TRBV6-5 and TRBJ2-1, with 7 bases matching TRBD1. In germline, CDR1 is MNHEY, CDR2 SVGAGI. The CDR3 is 15 amino acids. V lost 5 bases to trimming and J lost 6 bases; unmatched junction nucleotides: 10.